This T cell receptor beta chain originates from a study of shared clonotypes between healthy human individuals. Points from the study as a whole: Clonotypes which were not shared had lower generation probabilities than clonotypes that all four donors shared. In general, naive subsets displayed greater estimated richness than memory subsets did. Clonotype sharing across four donors was observed for 4.5% to 6.5% of naive CD4 clonotypes.

Original processing methods: Filtering of immunoSEQ junctional sequences could not match full-length read filtering. TCRdb keeps only in-frame clones here, not all; method: immunoSEQ multiplex PCR. Clone size and V and J calls were adopted from that table, with D and trimming inferred from the DNA. The table records about 1.5 million clones, roughly 98% of them present only once. Notes on this clone: The antigen remains undetermined.

The clonotype was recovered from a man younger than 40 in good health. Sequencing used naive CD4+ T cells sorted from blood. Documented subset: CD45RA+ positively selected.

The CDR3 sequence is CACKLGALGSQHF. CDR3 nucleotides: TGTGCCTGCAAATTGGGGGCGTTGGGGTCCCAGCATTTT. This chain uses TRBV30 with TRBJ1-5; tentatively, D is TRBD1 (6 bases). V was pared by 6 bases and J by 11 bases, with 20 bases between. Germline CDR1 GTSNPN, CDR2 SVGIG (reference sequence). The length of the CDR3 is 13 residues. The variable domain in full, with the rest retrieved from reference TRBV30 and TRBJ1-5, is SQTIHQWPATLVQPVGSPLSLECTVEGTSNPNLYWYRQAAGRGLQLLFYSVGIGQISSEVPQNLSASRPQDRQFILSSKKLLLSDSGFYLCACKLGALGSQHFGDGTRLSIL.